One and the same sample provided the 19 T cell receptor beta chains below, sequenced in a study of T-cell reconstitution after alpha-beta-depleted transplantation in children. Unique molecular identifiers featured in how the TCRbeta library was prepared. From the PCR reads, TCRdb called clonotypes with MiXCR, one entry per CDR3 protein. Among 200,000 to 250,000 distinct CDR3 sequences listed, 9.5% to 13% were seen once. This specimen was PBMCs, taken before TCRalphabeta/CD19-depleted stem cell transplant. The origin of the receptors is a child less than two years old with acute myeloid leukemia, due to receive a stem cell transplant.

This clonotype was counted a few times. V and J are TRBV3-1 and TRBJ1-1; no firm D call. Trimming removed 1 base from V and 8 bases from J, with 8 bases in between. This CDR3 region has 12 residues. CDR1 is LGHDT and CDR2 is YNNKEL in the germline V gene (reference sequence). The CDR3: CASSQGPLEAFF. CDR3 coding DNA: TGTGCCAGCAGCCAAGGGCCCCTAGAAGCTTTCTTT.

This clonotype was detected ten times or more. The chain employs TRBV24-1 and TRBJ2-5; 7 positions agree with TRBD1. Unmatched junction bases numbered 0, after V lost 2 bases and J lost 4 bases. Germline values: CDR1 KGHDR, CDR2 SFDVKD. The CDR3 runs to 13 residues. The CDR3 region is CATSDYRGETQYF. The DNA of the CDR3 is TGTGCCACCAGTGATTACAGGGGAGAGACCCAGTACTTC.

In its sample, this clonotype was seen once. The chain is built from TRBV5-6 and TRBJ2-7; maybe TRBD1 (6 bases). Per germline, CDR1 SGHDT and CDR2 YYEEEE. CDR3 length equals 14 residues. Trimming took 4 bases from V and 3 from J, leaving 14 bases between them. The CDR3 sequence: CASSDRDTVYEQYF. In DNA form, the CDR3 reads TGTGCCAGCAGCGACCGGGACACAGTCTACGAGCAGTACTTC.

This rearrangement joins TRBV19 to TRBJ1-5; tentatively, D is TRBD1 (5 bases). V gave up 3 bases and J gave up 0 bases, with 12 bases separating them. This CDR3 contains 16 residues. Germline assignment: CDR1 LNHDA and CDR2 SQIVND (reference sequence). CDR3 residues: CASSMQGVYSNQPQHF. The CDR3 DNA reads as TGTGCCAGTAGTATGCAGGGCGTCTATAGCAATCAGCCCCAGCATTTT.

This clonotype occurred many times. The chain uses TRBV9 and TRBJ2-1; 10 nucleotides agree with TRBD2. Germline lookup yields CDR1 SGDLS and CDR2 YYNGEE. This CDR3 contains 16 residues. The J segment lost 5 bases and the V segment lost 4 bases, leaving 9 bases of the junction unmatched. CDR3 DNA: TGTGCCAGCAGCCACCCCCTAGCGGGAGAGAACAATGAGCAGTTCTTC. Its protein is CASSHPLAGENNEQFF. The full variable domain, in which reference TRBV9 and TRBJ2-1 provide the parts outside the CDR3, is DSGVTQTPKHLITATGQRVTLRCSPRSGDLSVYWYQQSLDQGLQFLIQYYNGEERAKGNILERFSAQQFPDLHSELNLSSLELGDSALYFCASSHPLAGENNEQFFGPGTRLTVL.

This clonotype occurred many times. V usage is TRBV5-1 and J usage is TRBJ2-7, with D perhaps TRBD1 (6 bases). This CDR3 contains 16 residues. Germline CDR1 SGHRS, CDR2 YFSETQ. The V gene lost 3 bases and the J gene lost 3 bases, with 19 bases spanning the gap. CDR3 coding DNA: TGCGCCAGCAGCTCCCCGGCAGGGGAGTTTCACTACGAGCAGTACTTC. Protein sequence: CASSSPAGEFHYEQYF. Supplemented by reference TRBV5-1 and TRBJ2-7, the full variable domain reads KAGVTQTPRYLIKTRGQQVTLSCSPISGHRSVSWYQQTPGQGLQFLFEYFSETQRNKGNFPGRFSGRQFSNSRSEMNVSTLELGDSALYLCASSSPAGEFHYEQYFGPGTRLTVT.

This clonotype was counted ten times or more. This chain links TRBV5-1 with TRBJ1-1; 7 bases line up with TRBD1. From germline, CDR1 is SGHRS and CDR2 YFSETQ. V shed 4 bases, J shed 1 base, and the junction held 4 bases outside the gene matches. The CDR3 loop spans 14 amino acids. The CDR3 sequence: CASSTYRGNTEAFF. DNA for the CDR3: TGCGCCAGCAGCACCTACAGGGGGAACACTGAAGCTTTCTTT.

This clonotype came up many times. The gene calls are TRBV20-1 and TRBJ1-5; D possibly corresponds to TRBD1 (5 bases). The CDR3 spans 14 residues. Germline assignment: CDR1 DFQATT and CDR2 SNEGSKA (reference sequence). Trimming took off 2 bases at V and 1 base at J, with 9 bases between the two ends. The CDR3 DNA sequence: TGCAGTGCTAGAAGACAGTTAAGCAATCAGCCCCAGCATTTT. It encodes CSARRQLSNQPQHF.

This clonotype has at least ten counts. The chain combines TRBV3-1 with TRBJ2-3; TRBD1 or TRBD2 may be the D gene (5 bases each). This CDR3 has 15 amino acids. V shed 4 bases and J shed 2 bases, with 13 bases lying between them. Germline values: CDR1 LGHDT, CDR2 YNNKEL (reference sequence). Written as DNA, the CDR3 is TGTGCCAGCAGCCTCCGGGACGGCCTCACAGATACGCAGTATTTT. Protein sequence: CASSLRDGLTDTQYF.

This clonotype was seen ten or more times. The chain carries TRBV4-1 and TRBJ2-7; the D gene could be TRBD1 or TRBD2 (5 bases each). The CDR3 runs to 18 residues. The V gene's germline CDR1 is MGHRA and CDR2 YSYEKL. Trimming left V 0 bases short and J 6 bases short, with 24 bases between. In DNA form, the CDR3 reads TGCGCCAGCAGCCAAGATCTTGGGGGTTTTAGGTTTACCGCCGAGCAGTACTTC. It specifies CASSQDLGGFRFTAEQYF.

This clonotype was seen ten or more times. The chain combines TRBV5-1 with TRBJ1-6; perhaps TRBD1 as D (5 bases). CDR1 and CDR2 (germline): SGHRS, YFSETQ. The CDR3 has 17 residues. The V gene lost 4 bases and the J gene lost 7 bases, with 21 bases spanning the gap. CDR3 bases: TGCGCCAGCAGCAAATCCGGGACGCCAGCGCAGAATTCACCCCTCCACTTT. Translating it yields CASSKSGTPAQNSPLHF.

There are many counts of this clonotype. The V and J genes are TRBV5-1 and TRBJ2-7; no clear D. The CDR3 is 11 residues long. CDR1 is SGHRS, CDR2 YFSETQ, per germline. The germline V and J ends were trimmed by 3 bases and 4 bases, with 5 bases remaining between them. The CDR3 loop is CASSSFYEQYF. The DNA of the CDR3 is TGCGCCAGCAGCTCTTTTTACGAGCAGTACTTC.

This clonotype came up many times. The chain joins TRBV12-3 or TRBV12-4 to TRBJ2-4, with D possibly TRBD2 on 5 matching bases. V lost 2 bases and J lost 8, with 10 bases in between. CDR3 length: 13 amino acids. Here the CDR3 reads CASSLSGWDIQYF. The CDR3 DNA reads TGTGCCAGCAGTTTATCGGGGTGGGACATTCAGTACTTC.

This clonotype came up many times. This chain links TRBV4-1 with TRBJ2-7; possibly TRBD1 for D (7 bases). Trimming stripped 4 bases from V and 2 bases from J, with 15 bases between. Germline assignment: CDR1 MGHRA and CDR2 YSYEKL. The CDR3 is 15 amino acids. CDR3 DNA: TGCGCCAGCAGCCCGTTTGGCGGGACAGCCTACGAGCAGTACTTC. Translating it yields CASSPFGGTAYEQYF.

This clonotype was recorded many times. This chain connects TRBV19 to TRBJ1-4; 7 bases fit TRBD1. The CDR3 spans 16 residues. V was clipped by 5 bases and J by 7 bases; unmatched bases: 13. Germline V gene lookup returns CDR1 LNHDA and CDR2 SQIVND (reference sequence). CDR3 in DNA: TGTGCCAGTAGTCCCTCCAACAGGGGAACGGGTGAAAAACTGTTTTTT. Translated, it gives CASSPSNRGTGEKLFF.

Only a few counts were recorded for this clonotype. The J gene is TRBJ2-3, the V gene TRBV6-2 or TRBV6-3; 8 positions agree with TRBD2. The V gene's germline CDR1 is MNHEY and CDR2 SVGEGT. J lost 1 base, V lost 0 bases, and 6 bases had no gene match. The CDR3 totals 17 residues. DNA of the CDR3: TGTGCCAGCAGTTACTCGACATCGGGAGGGGGCACAGATACGCAGTATTTT. Encoded protein: CASSYSTSGGGTDTQYF.

This clonotype has ten or more counts. The chain is built from TRBV12-3 or TRBV12-4 and TRBJ2-5; no clear D gene. Trimming pared 2 bases from V and 5 bases from J, leaving 3 bases between. CDR3 length: 11 residues. The CDR3 region is CASSLTETQYF. The CDR3 nucleotides are TGTGCCAGCAGTTTAACGGAGACCCAGTACTTC.

This clonotype was counted many times. The V gene is TRBV6-5, the J gene TRBJ2-7, with D maybe TRBD2 (6 bases). There are 16 residues in the CDR3. CDR1 is MNHEY, CDR2 SVGAGI, per germline. Trimming cost V 5 bases and J 2 bases, with 19 bases left between them. The CDR3 DNA reads as TGTGCCAGCAGTCCGGCGGGGCAGTCAATTCCCTACGAGCAGTACTTC. Protein sequence: CASSPAGQSIPYEQYF.

This clonotype was observed a handful of times. V is TRBV6-6 and J is TRBJ1-6, with D unclear. V was trimmed by 2 bases and J by 9 bases, leaving 8 bases between them. Germline CDR1 reads MNHNY; CDR2 reads SVGAGI (reference sequence). The CDR3 consists of 13 residues. Written as DNA, the CDR3 is TGTGCCAGCAGTTACGGTTCGGGTTCACCCCTCCACTTT. The encoded protein is CASSYGSGSPLHF.